This T cell receptor (beta chain) was identified during a study of Graves' ophthalmopathy and Graves' hyperthyroidism. The CDR3 sequence is 14 residues long. As to this clonotype: A much larger clone lies one base from this, so it may be a read error.

TCR beta CDR3 regions were amplified from RNA transcripts. Second-round multiplex PCR came after a first-round RT-PCR that employed HTBI primers. TCRdb processed the multiplex PCR reads anew with MiXCR; each CDR3 protein has one entry. The sample holds 600,000 to 700,000 distinct CDR3 sequences, about 40% seen once. Sequenced input: peripheral blood. The origin of this receptor is an adult man with Graves' ophthalmopathy. The gene calls are TRBV12-3 or TRBV12-4 and TRBJ1-3; D uncertain. For the CDR3, the DNA is TGTACCAGCATCCTCCAAGGGTTTGGAAACACCATATATTTT. Amino acid sequence: CTSILQGFGNTIYF.